The next 23 T cell receptor beta chains were all read from a single sample in a study of T cells after posttransplantation cyclophosphamide. Produced via immunoSEQ multiplex PCR; TCRdb's table is partial and in-frame only. The specimen has 40,000 to 60,000 clones, none found just once. Sample: PBMCs. All receptors derive from a man aged 40-55 years in good health, CMV-negative, and a related stem cell transplant donor.

This clone turned up a few times. V is TRBV25-1 and J is TRBJ2-5; tentative D call: TRBD2 (5 bases). Trimming stripped 6 bases from V and 5 bases from J, with 22 bases between. The CDR3 length is 16 residues. CDR1 MGHDK and CDR2 SYGVNS come from the germline V gene. The CDR3 region is CASSSKDPPGRETQYF. CDR3 bases: TGTGCCAGCAGCAGTAAGGATCCTCCGGGAAGGGAGACCCAGTACTTC.

This clone has a count of ten or more. The chain is built from TRBV30 and TRBJ2-3, with 12 nucleotides matching TRBD2. The CDR3 spans 16 residues. Trimming took 4 bases from V and 0 from J; bases not matched to a gene: 5. The germline V gene encodes CDR1 GTSNPN and CDR2 SVGIG (reference sequence). Here the CDR3 DNA reads TGTGCCTGGACTAGCGGGAGGGCTAGAAGCACAGATACGCAGTATTTT. Residues: CAWTSGRARSTDTQYF. Together with reference TRBV30 and TRBJ2-3, the CDR3 gives the full variable domain: SQTIHQWPATLVQPVGSPLSLECTVEGTSNPNLYWYRQAAGRGLQLLFYSVGIGQISSEVPQNLSASRPQDRQFILSSKKLLLSDSGFYLCAWTSGRARSTDTQYFGPGTRLTVL.

This clone has ten or more counts. The chain has TRBV5-1 and TRBJ2-6; 7 bases fit TRBD2. The ends lost 1 base at V and 4 bases at J; junction bases unmatched: 2. Germline values: CDR1 SGHRS, CDR2 YFSETQ. The CDR3 is 15 amino acids. CDR3: CASSLSGNGANVLTF. The CDR3 coding sequence is TGCGCCAGCAGCTTGAGCGGGAACGGGGCCAACGTCCTGACTTTC.

This clone has ten or more counts. V and J are TRBV5-1 and TRBJ2-1, with D possibly TRBD2 on 5 matching bases. The germline gives CDR1 SGHRS, CDR2 YFSETQ. The length of the CDR3 is 14 residues. The V gene lost 0 bases and the J gene lost 8 bases, with 12 bases spanning the gap. The CDR3 DNA reads TGCGCCAGCAGCTTGGGCGGGCCCCAGGATGAGCAGTTCTTC. This translates into CASSLGGPQDEQFF.

This clone has at least ten counts. The chain employs TRBV7-2 and TRBJ2-3; D may be TRBD2 (7 bases). Germline V gene data show CDR1 as SGHTA and CDR2 as FQGNSA. This CDR3 has 14 residues. The germline V and J ends were trimmed by 4 bases and 2 bases, with 10 bases remaining between them. The CDR3 here is CASSWGGATDTQYF. The DNA of the CDR3 is TGTGCCAGCAGCTGGGGGGGGGCCACAGATACGCAGTATTTT.

The chain has TRBV5-1 and TRBJ1-6; 7 bases agree with TRBD1. Per germline, CDR1 SGHRS and CDR2 YFSETQ. J was trimmed by 1 base and V by 4 bases; bases with no gene match: 2. The CDR3 length is 15 residues. The CDR3 sequence is CASSPDRSYNSPLHF. Written as DNA, the CDR3 is TGCGCCAGCAGCCCGGACAGGTCCTATAATTCACCCCTCCACTTT.

This clone came up many times. The rearrangement links TRBV19 to TRBJ2-2, with 8 bases lining up with TRBD2. The CDR3 covers 15 residues. V dropped 3 bases and J dropped 1; count of bases not matched to a gene: 1. Germline assignment: CDR1 LNHDA and CDR2 SQIVND (reference sequence). The CDR3 loop is CASSITSGNTGELFF. In DNA, the CDR3 is TGTGCCAGTAGTATCACTAGCGGGAACACCGGGGAGCTGTTTTTT.

This clone was observed many times. The chain has TRBV7-9 and TRBJ2-7; possibly TRBD2 for D (5 bases). In germline, CDR1 is SEHNR, CDR2 FQNEAQ (reference sequence). The CDR3 loop spans 13 amino acids. Trimming stripped 7 bases from V and 0 bases from J, with 10 bases between. In DNA, the CDR3 is TGTGCCAGCACTGACGAGGGCTCCTACGAGCAGTACTTC. This translates into CASTDEGSYEQYF.

This clone was counted ten times or more. V usage is TRBV11-2 and J usage is TRBJ2-2, with TRBD2 matching 8 bases. The germline CDR1 and CDR2 sequences are SGHAT and FQNNGV. V was pared by 1 base and J by 5 bases, with 12 bases of the junction left unmatched. This CDR3 has 18 amino acids. CDR3 DNA: TGTGCCAGCAGCTTAGCTTTCTTCGGGAGGGCCAGAACCGGGGAGCTGTTTTTT. Translation gives CASSLAFFGRARTGELFF.

Many counts were recorded for this clone. DNA of the CDR3: TGCGCCAGCAGCCAAGACCCAGGGGTGGGCACTGAAGCTTTCTTT. Translation gives CASSQDPGVGTEAFF. The J gene is TRBJ1-1, the V gene TRBV4-3, with TRBD1 as a possible D gene (6 bases). Germline V gene lookup returns CDR1 LGHNA and CDR2 YSLEER. V was clipped by 0 bases and J by 4 bases, with 12 bases between them. The CDR3 totals 15 residues.

This clone was seen repeatedly, ten times or more. The rearrangement uses TRBV11-2 and TRBJ2-1; TRBD2 matches 10 bases. This CDR3 is 15 amino acids long. Trimming cost V 1 base and J 8 bases; bases outside gene matches: 5. Germline V gives CDR1 SGHAT, CDR2 FQNNGV. The CDR3 sequence: CASSLVASGSYEQFF. The CDR3 coding sequence is TGTGCCAGCAGCTTAGTGGCTAGCGGGAGTTATGAGCAGTTCTTC.

This clone occurred many times. The chain carries TRBV4-2 and TRBJ1-2, with a weak D call TRBD1 (6 bases). The V end was cut by 1 base, the J end by 3 bases, with 12 bases between. The CDR3 sequence is 15 residues long. Germline values: CDR1 LGHNA, CDR2 YNFKEQ. The CDR3 coding sequence is TGTGCCAGCAGCCAAGGGGCAGGGGAAGACTATGGCTACACCTTC. This translates into CASSQGAGEDYGYTF.

The sample holds many counts of this clone. The CDR3, as DNA: TGTGCCGGGGGGGACAGGGGGTTTCCCTACGAGCAGTACTTC. Translated, it gives CAGGDRGFPYEQYF. J is TRBJ2-7 and V is TRBV2; TRBD1 aligns across 11 bases. In germline, CDR1 is SNHLY, CDR2 FYNNEI. The J segment lost 2 bases and the V segment lost 11 bases, leaving 8 bases of the junction unmatched. This CDR3 is built from 14 residues.

The table lists this clone with many counts. This sequence joins TRBV9 and TRBJ2-1; D gene uncertain. The CDR3 has 12 residues. The V and J ends lost 3 bases and 6 bases respectively, with 7 bases between them. The germline V gene has CDR1 SGDLS and CDR2 YYNGEE. Written as DNA, the CDR3 is TGTGCCAGCAGCGCGGGTGGCAATGAGCAGTTCTTC. Translating it yields CASSAGGNEQFF.

This clone was counted many times. The chain links TRBV5-4 to TRBJ1-2, with 8 nucleotides matching TRBD1. The CDR3 spans 14 residues. The ends lost 2 bases at V and 6 bases at J; junction bases unmatched: 6. Germline V gene data show CDR1 as SGHNT and CDR2 as YYREEE (reference sequence). CDR3 region: CASSFGQGVDGYTF. The CDR3, as DNA: TGTGCCAGCAGCTTCGGACAGGGCGTGGATGGCTACACCTTC.

Ten or more counts support this clone. The CDR3 bases are TGCGCCAGCAGACCCGGGACAAACTATGGCTACACCTTC. It yields the protein CASRPGTNYGYTF. This chain uses TRBV5-1 with TRBJ1-2, with D tentatively TRBD1 (6 bases). CDR1 and CDR2 (germline): SGHRS, YFSETQ. The CDR3 covers 13 residues. V was shortened by 5 bases and J by 2 bases, with 10 bases between the two germline ends.

This clone was seen only a few times. Since a much larger clone is just one base distant, this may be a read error. J is TRBJ2-5 and V is TRBV7-8; the D gene is possibly TRBD1 (6 bases). Germline CDR1 SGHVS, CDR2 FQNEAQ. The CDR3 covers 17 residues. CDR3 protein: CASSVGGHRVRQEAQYF. CDR3 nucleotides: TGTGCCAGCAGCGTAGGCGGGCACAGGGTTCGCCAAGAGGCCCAGTACTTC.

This clone was recorded at least ten times. The V gene is TRBV4-3, the J gene TRBJ2-3; D is uncertain. V gave up 0 bases and J gave up 6 bases, with 16 bases separating them. The length of the CDR3 is 16 residues. Germline CDR1 reads LGHNA; CDR2 reads YSLEER. This chain's CDR3 is CASSQEVAGPVDTQYF. The DNA of the CDR3 is TGCGCCAGCAGCCAAGAGGTGGCAGGTCCCGTCGATACGCAGTATTTT.

This clone was seen many times. The chain couples TRBV4-1 to TRBJ2-6; TRBD1 aligns across 10 bases. J lost 2 bases, V lost 6 bases, and 4 bases had no gene match. CDR3 length: 16 residues. Germline loops: CDR1 MGHRA, CDR2 YSYEKL. The CDR3 region is CASRRGQGTGANVLTF. The CDR3 DNA reads TGCGCCAGCAGACGGGGACAGGGGACTGGGGCCAACGTCCTGACTTTC.

This clone showed up many times. The chain is built from TRBV9 and TRBJ2-1, with TRBD2 as a possible D gene (5 bases). CDR3 length equals 14 residues. Looked up from germline, CDR1 is SGDLS and CDR2 is YYNGEE. V lost 4 bases to trimming and J lost 6 bases, with 14 bases between them. CDR3 region: CASSYGLTTNEQFF. As DNA, the CDR3 is TGTGCCAGCAGCTATGGACTCACCACCAATGAGCAGTTCTTC.

This clone has at least ten counts. The chain recombines TRBV7-3 with TRBJ2-1; 12 bases line up with TRBD2. Trimming took 4 bases from V and 9 from J; bases not matched to a gene: 7. The CDR3 has 15 residues. Germline loops: CDR1 SGHTA, CDR2 FQGTGA. The CDR3 sequence is CASSWTSGKNTEQFF. The DNA of the CDR3 is TGTGCCAGCAGCTGGACTAGCGGGAAGAATACTGAGCAGTTCTTC.

This clone was recorded many times. The chain recombines TRBV5-1 with TRBJ2-2, with 7 nucleotides matching TRBD2. Unmatched junction bases numbered 6, after V lost 4 bases and J lost 0 bases. Per germline, CDR1 SGHRS and CDR2 YFSETQ. The CDR3 spans 16 residues. This chain's CDR3 is CASSPEGTTNTGELFF. As DNA, the CDR3 is TGCGCCAGCAGCCCGGAAGGGACTACGAACACCGGGGAGCTGTTTTTT.

This clone appeared many times. The chain couples TRBV6-1 to TRBJ1-5; D is undetermined. Germline lookup yields CDR1 MNHNS and CDR2 SASEGT. This CDR3 is built from 16 residues. V lost 2 bases and J 0 bases, leaving 11 bases between the germline ends. CDR3 in amino acids: CASSETHGYSNQPQHF. DNA for the CDR3: TGTGCCAGCAGTGAAACCCACGGTTATAGCAATCAGCCCCAGCATTTT.